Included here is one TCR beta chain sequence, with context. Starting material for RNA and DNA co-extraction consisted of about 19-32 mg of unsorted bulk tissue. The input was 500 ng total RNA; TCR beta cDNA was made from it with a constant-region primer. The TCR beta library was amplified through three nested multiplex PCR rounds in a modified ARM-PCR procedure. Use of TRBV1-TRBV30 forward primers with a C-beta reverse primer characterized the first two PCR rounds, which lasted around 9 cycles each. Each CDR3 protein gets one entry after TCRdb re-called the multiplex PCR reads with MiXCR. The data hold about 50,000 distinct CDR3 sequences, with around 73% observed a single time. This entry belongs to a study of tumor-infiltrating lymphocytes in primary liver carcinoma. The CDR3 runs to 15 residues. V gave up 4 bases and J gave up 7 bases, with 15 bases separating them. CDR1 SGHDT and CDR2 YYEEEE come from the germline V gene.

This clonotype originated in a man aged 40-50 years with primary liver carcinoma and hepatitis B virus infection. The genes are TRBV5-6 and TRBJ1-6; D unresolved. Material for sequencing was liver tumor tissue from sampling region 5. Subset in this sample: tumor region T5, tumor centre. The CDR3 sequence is CASSLRTRVNSPLHF. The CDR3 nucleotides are TGTGCCAGCAGCCTAAGGACTCGAGTGAATTCACCCCTCCACTTT.